These T cell receptor beta chains were read from a single sample in a study of blood T cell repertoires in COVID-19. The method was immunoSEQ multiplex PCR; TCRdb's version includes in-frame clones alone and lacks a portion of them. The sample includes about 320,000 clones, approximately 90% of them seen just once. The sequencing sample was made of PBMCs or T cells enriched from blood (not recorded which). The receptors were gathered from a woman between 18 and 29 years old who had recovered from COVID-19. The CDR3 runs from the conserved cysteine through the conserved F or W. The D gene is left open where the match is weak.

>TRBJ1-1|-|TRBV29-1
CSVEGWGANTEAFF
TGCAGCGTGGAAGGGTGGGGAGCGAACACTGAAGCTTTCTTT
>TRBJ1-1|-|TRBV30
CAWSGGLWGDPKNTEAFF
TGTGCCTGGAGTGGCGGGCTTTGGGGTGACCCCAAGAACACTGAAGCTTTCTTT
>TRBJ1-2|TRBD1|TRBV2
CASSVRGLLGYTF
TGTGCCAGCAGTGTCAGGGGGCTTCTTGGCTACACCTTC
>TRBJ2-5|TRBD2|TRBV14
CASSSERESIETQYF
TGTGCCAGCAGTTCGGAGCGGGAGTCAATCGAGACCCAGTACTTC
>TRBJ1-2|TRBD1|TRBV7-6
CASSPRTGVGGYTF
TGTGCCAGCAGCCCCCGCACAGGGGTGGGTGGCTACACCTTC
>TRBJ1-5|-|TRBV19
CASSMRDRVNQPQHF
TGTGCCAGTAGTATGAGAGACAGAGTCAATCAGCCCCAGCATTTT
>TRBJ1-1|-|TRBV5-1
CASSSGHVVNTEAFF
TGCGCCAGCAGCTCAGGACATGTTGTGAACACTGAAGCTTTCTTT
>TRBJ1-1|TRBD1|TRBV7-9
CASSLWTGANTEAFF
TGTGCCAGCAGCCTATGGACAGGGGCGAACACTGAAGCTTTCTTT
>TRBJ2-5|-|TRBV10-1
CASSEGSGQETQYF
TGCGCCAGCAGTGAGGGGAGCGGACAAGAGACCCAGTACTTC
>TRBJ2-3|-|TRBV27
CASSLILSGERADTQYF
TGTGCCAGCAGTTTAATATTATCAGGGGAGCGAGCAGATACGCAGTATTTT
>TRBJ2-3|TRBD2|TRBV10-3
CAISLGTIPDTQYF
TGTGCCATCAGTCTAGGGACTATTCCAGATACGCAGTATTTT
>TRBJ1-1|-|TRBV7-2
CASSWGHAYPEAFF
TGTGCCAGCAGCTGGGGACATGCTTACCCTGAAGCTTTCTTT
>TRBJ1-1|TRBD1|TRBV20-1
CSASLPGGSGTEAFF
TGCAGTGCTAGTCTTCCAGGGGGATCGGGCACTGAAGCTTTCTTT
>TRBJ2-2|-|TRBV7-9
CASSDEGPGELFF
TGTGCCAGCAGCGACGAGGGTCCCGGGGAGCTGTTTTTT
>TRBJ1-1|-|TRBV30
CAWNRGEGTEAFF
TGTGCCTGGAACCGGGGGGAGGGCACTGAAGCTTTCTTT
>TRBJ2-3|TRBD2|TRBV4-1
CASSQEWLAGDGTQYF
TGCGCCAGCAGCCAAGAGTGGCTAGCGGGAGACGGTACGCAGTATTTT